One TCR beta chain is described in this entry. Antigen unknown. This specimen comes from a study of T cell responses to AZD1222 COVID-19 vaccine. The wider study: Combined were second doses at about 4 or about 12 weeks. Findings and limits, study-wide: Vaccine-associated CD4 TCRs spanned spike, dominant at 160-218 and 743-854. Baseline antibody screening turned up just 6 or 7 seropositive AZD1222 recipients.

From germline, CDR1 is WNHNN and CDR2 SYGVQD (reference sequence). Trimming cost V 4 bases and J 4 bases, with 10 bases left between them. The CDR3 has 13 residues. The protocol was immunoSEQ multiplex PCR, while the TCRdb copy is restricted to in-frame clones and leaves out a portion. Among 240,000 or so clones, 90% to 95% were seen once, and the ten largest hold 0.55%. Here the sequenced sample was peripheral blood, taken on day 0 of AZD1222 vaccination. This chain connects TRBV10-1 to TRBJ1-2, with D perhaps matching TRBD1 (6 bases). The origin of this receptor is an adult in good health. In DNA form, the CDR3 reads TGCGCCAGCAGTGTGGACAGACTCTATGGCTACACCTTC. This encodes CASSVDRLYGYTF.